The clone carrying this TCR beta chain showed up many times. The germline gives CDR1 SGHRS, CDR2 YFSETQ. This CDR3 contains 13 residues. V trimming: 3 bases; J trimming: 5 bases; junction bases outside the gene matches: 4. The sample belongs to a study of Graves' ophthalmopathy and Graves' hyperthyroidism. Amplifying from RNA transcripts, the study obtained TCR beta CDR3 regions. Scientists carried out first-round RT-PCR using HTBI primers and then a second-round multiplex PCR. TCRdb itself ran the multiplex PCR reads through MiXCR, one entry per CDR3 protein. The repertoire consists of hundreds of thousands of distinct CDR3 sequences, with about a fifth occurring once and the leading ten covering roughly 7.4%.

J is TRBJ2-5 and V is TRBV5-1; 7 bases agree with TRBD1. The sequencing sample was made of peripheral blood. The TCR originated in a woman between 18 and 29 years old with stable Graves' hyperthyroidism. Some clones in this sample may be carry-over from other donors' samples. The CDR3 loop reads CASSSGQAETQYF. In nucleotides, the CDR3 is TGCGCCAGCAGCTCAGGACAGGCGGAGACCCAGTACTTC.